The entry that follows covers one T cell receptor beta chain sequence. Data came from immunoSEQ multiplex PCR; TCRdb stores just in-frame clones and leaves some out. The sample holds 220,000 or so clones, around nine tenths seen once. The data are from a study of blood T cell repertoires in COVID-19. Turning to the study itself: Samples representing acute and convalescent COVID-19 were sourced from the United States, Italy and Spain. From T cells, B-cell-depleted T cells, or PBMCs came the material, which was cDNA or gDNA.

The CDR3 consists of 18 residues. The ends were cut back, 1 base at V and 0 bases at J, with 16 bases in the middle. The germline V gene encodes CDR1 LGHNA and CDR2 YSLEER. Seattle-derived patients entered the study during active infection and were followed longitudinally. Sequenced input: peripheral blood. This TCR was recovered from a man aged 55-75 years with COVID-19, enrolled during active disease. The chain carries TRBV4-3 and TRBJ2-1; weak D call: TRBD2 (5 bases). CDR3 amino acids: CASSQAGGRLNSYNEQFF. The CDR3 DNA reads as TGCGCCAGCAGCCAAGCGGGCGGGCGGCTGAACTCCTACAATGAGCAGTTCTTC.